The 6 T cell receptor beta chains reported below all come from one sample, sequenced in a study of beta chain features in type 1 diabetes. Of the isolated RNA, all was reverse transcribed, and so the sequenced material was expressed TCRB transcripts. Only in-frame clones appear in the TCRdb table, and some are missing; sequencing was by immunoSEQ multiplex PCR. The data hold about 150,000 clones, with less than 11% observed a single time. The source material was naive CD4+ T cells from blood. Every receptor here comes from a man aged 18 to 29 in good health.

This chain joins TRBV4-3 and TRBJ2-6, with TRBD1 identical over 7 bases. The V and J ends lost 1 base and 2 bases, in that order; junction bases with no gene match: 8. In germline, CDR1 is LGHNA, CDR2 YSLEER. The CDR3 runs 18 residues. The CDR3 region has the DNA TGCGCCAGCAGCCAAGCCGCCACAGGGGACACTGGGGCCAACGTCCTGACTTTC. This translates into CASSQAATGDTGANVLTF.

The chain couples TRBV5-4 to TRBJ1-1; no reliable D call. The CDR3 spans 15 residues. Trimming removed 2 bases from V and 0 bases from J, with 11 bases in between. Germline V gene lookup returns CDR1 SGHNT and CDR2 YYREEE (reference sequence). The CDR3 region is CASSLEGWMNTEAFF. CDR3 DNA sequence: TGTGCCAGCAGCTTAGAGGGCTGGATGAACACTGAAGCTTTCTTT.

The chain carries TRBV5-4 and TRBJ2-3, with 9 bases that match TRBD2. The CDR3 is 16 residues long. V was clipped by 4 bases and J by 2 bases; unmatched bases: 8. Germline V lookup: CDR1 SGHNT, CDR2 YYREEE (reference sequence). CDR3 loop: CASSEALAGVTDTQYF. The CDR3 region has the DNA TGTGCCAGCAGCGAAGCACTAGCGGGCGTCACAGATACGCAGTATTTT.

The V call is TRBV28, the J call TRBJ1-3, with unresolved D. Germline CDR1 MDHEN, CDR2 SYDVKM. Trimming cost V 5 bases and J 4 bases, with 12 bases left between them. CDR3 length: 14 residues. CDR3 DNA: TGTGCCAGCAGTGTCCACGGGTCCGGAAACACCATATATTTT. Its protein is CASSVHGSGNTIYF.

The V and J genes are TRBV25-1 and TRBJ1-1; tentatively, D is TRBD1 (5 bases). Germline V gives CDR1 MGHDK, CDR2 SYGVNS. This CDR3 comprises 16 residues. Trimming took 3 bases from V and 1 from J, leaving 15 bases between them. CDR3 sequence: CASSDMPGRGNTEAFF. The CDR3, as DNA: TGTGCCAGCAGTGATATGCCAGGGAGGGGGAACACTGAAGCTTTCTTT.

J is TRBJ2-3 and V is TRBV4-3, with D perhaps matching TRBD2 (6 bases). CDR3 length: 13 residues. Germline assignment: CDR1 LGHNA and CDR2 YSLEER. Trimming cost V 4 bases and J 4 bases, with 9 bases left between them. CDR3 region: CASSLGGADTQYF. The CDR3 region has the DNA TGCGCCAGCAGCCTCGGCGGGGCAGATACGCAGTATTTT.